The T cell receptor beta chain under discussion was sequenced for a study of response to subunit inactivated influenza vaccine. Study-level findings and limits: Few new T cells, the authors suggested, are recruited by each seasonal influenza vaccination.

V was trimmed by 5 bases and J by 8 bases, leaving 25 bases between them. Per the germline V gene, CDR1 is MDHEN and CDR2 is SYDVKM. The CDR3 extends over 17 amino acids. TCRdb re-called the RT-PCR reads through MiXCR, storing one row per CDR3 protein. Among 150,000 to 200,000 distinct CDR3 sequences, less than 15% were seen once, and the ten largest hold about 29%. This clonotype was observed a handful of times. Its specificity is unknown. This sample was shared with a second study, whose subject was T cells expressing NK-cell markers. That publication notes: Synthesis of TCR beta cDNA relied on 5'RACE template switching carrying UMIs. The leading position in the CD3+CD56-NKG2C+ fraction of several donors also went to these clonotypes.

V gene TRBV28 combines with J gene TRBJ2-1; D is tentatively TRBD1 or TRBD2 (5 bases each). The sequence came from a man between 45 and 60 years old who received an inactivated influenza vaccine. Sequencing was performed on CD8+ T cells sorted from PBMCs, taken about 11 days after vaccination. CDR3 bases: TGTGCCAGCAGTACAACGCTCCGGGACGGACGAACCGATGAGCAGTTCTTC. This encodes CASSTTLRDGRTDEQFF.